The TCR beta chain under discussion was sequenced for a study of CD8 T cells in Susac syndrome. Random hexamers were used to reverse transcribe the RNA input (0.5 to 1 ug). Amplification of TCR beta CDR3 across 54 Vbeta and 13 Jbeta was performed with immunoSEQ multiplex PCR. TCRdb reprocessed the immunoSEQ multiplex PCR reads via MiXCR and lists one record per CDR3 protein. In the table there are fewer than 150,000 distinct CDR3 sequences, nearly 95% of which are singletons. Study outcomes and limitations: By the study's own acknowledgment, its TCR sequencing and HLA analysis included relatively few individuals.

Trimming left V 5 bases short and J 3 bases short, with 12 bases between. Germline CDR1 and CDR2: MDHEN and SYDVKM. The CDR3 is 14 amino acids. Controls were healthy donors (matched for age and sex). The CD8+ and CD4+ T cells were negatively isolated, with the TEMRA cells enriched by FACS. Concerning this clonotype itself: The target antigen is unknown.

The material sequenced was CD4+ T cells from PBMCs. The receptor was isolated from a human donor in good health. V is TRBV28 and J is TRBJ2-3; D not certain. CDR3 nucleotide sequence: TGTGCCAGCAGTCCCGTTGAGACAACAGATACGCAGTATTTT. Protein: CASSPVETTDTQYF.